This T cell receptor beta chain emerged from a study of CD8+ T cells in alopecia areata. Sequencing used cDNA as its template, made by extracting RNA and reverse transcribing it. The protocol was immunoSEQ multiplex PCR, while the TCRdb copy is restricted to in-frame clones and leaves out a portion. The repertoire holds 95,000 to 120,000 clones, 56% seen once, with about 3.3% in the top ten. Treatment meaning: oral pan-JAK inhibitor, 5-10 mg twice daily. V lost 9 bases to trimming and J lost 4 bases; unmatched junction nucleotides: 6. The germline gives CDR1 SNHLY, CDR2 FYNNEI. This CDR3 region has 13 residues.

Sample: CD4+ T cells sorted from blood, taken at week 24, from a patient treated with tofacitinib. The clonotype originates from a human donor with alopecia areata. The gene calls are TRBV2 and TRBJ1-1, with TRBD1 matching 9 bases. CDR3 loop: CASNRGRGTEAFF. CDR3 in DNA: TGTGCCAGTAACAGGGGGCGGGGCACTGAAGCTTTCTTT.